This TCR beta chain was captured by sequencing in a study of T cell changes during pregnancy in multiple sclerosis. Here immunoSEQ multiplex PCR was the method, and the copy in TCRdb shows in-frame clones only, minus some. The table has around 36,000 clones, over 75% seen once. The sequences come from CD8+ T cells from peripheral blood mononuclear cells, collected before pregnancy. This TCR came from a female donor with multiple sclerosis, enrolled in a pregnancy study.

CDR3 protein: CASSPPGLDEQFF. As DNA, the CDR3 is TGCGCCAGCAGCCCCCCCGGACTAGATGAGCAGTTCTTC. The rearrangement links TRBV4-1 to TRBJ2-1; 7 bases map to TRBD2. The CDR3 sequence is 13 residues long. The ends lost 4 bases at V and 8 bases at J; junction bases unmatched: 5. Germline V gene data show CDR1 as MGHRA and CDR2 as YSYEKL.